The clone carrying this TCR beta chain was recorded only once. No antigen is known for it. Trimming cost V 2 bases and J 0 bases, with 10 bases left between them. In germline, CDR1 is MDHEN, CDR2 SYDVKM. CDR3 size: 15 residues. The data were taken from a study of shared clonotypes between healthy human individuals. Overall study: CD4 naive and memory got three plates each, CD8 naive two, CD8 memory one. Study-level findings and limits: It was the non-shared clonotypes that had lower generation probabilities than clonotypes shared by all four donors. A small donor pool kept down the genetic and exposure-history diversity that was represented.

In the authors' methods: Junction-only sequences without quality scores came from ImmunoSEQ, so filtering differed. Profiling relied on immunoSEQ multiplex PCR, and the TCRdb table lists in-frame clones only, not all of them. The DNA gave D and trimming, while V, J and clone size come from that table. The data contain fewer than 3 million clones, around 93% of them singletons. The material sequenced was naive CD4+ T cells from PBMCs. Sample subset: CD45RA+ positively selected. This sequence joins TRBV28 and TRBJ1-1, with D uncertain. This sequence originates from a man younger than 35 in good health. Some clones in this sample may be carry-over from other donors' samples. CDR3 protein: CASSLLSGLNTEAFF. CDR3 nucleotides: TGTGCCAGCAGTTTACTCTCTGGGTTGAACACTGAAGCTTTCTTT.